The subject of this entry is one TCR beta chain. Its specificity is not known. Profiled with immunoSEQ multiplex PCR; TCRdb holds only in-frame clones, not every one. This table holds approximately 70,000 clones, approximately 85% found once. These data come from a study of OX40 agonist ivuxolimab in advanced cancers. Study summary: Ivuxolimab, an antibody that agonizes OX40 (CD134), was administered to the patients. Under the entry rules, prior anti-PD-1, anti-PD-L1 or anti-CTLA-4 therapy was allowed, and approximately 40% had some. Study-wide points: CD4+ and CD8+ T cells in blood underwent clonal expansion by week 6 at 0.1 to 3.0 mg/kg. Normalized T-cell clonal expansion was also low in some nonresponders.

Sequenced material: CD4+ or CD8+ T cells sorted from blood, taken in a trial of the OX40 agonist ivuxolimab. The TCR sequence derives from an adult with an advanced solid tumor such as melanoma, head and neck, liver or kidney cancer.

The CDR3: CASSQGGGQETQYF. The CDR3 DNA reads as TGTGCCAGCAGCCAGGGCGGGGGGCAAGAGACCCAGTACTTC. The chain joins TRBV11-3 to TRBJ2-5, with 8 nucleotides matching TRBD2. V was clipped by 5 bases and J by 2 bases; unmatched bases: 4. Germline V gene sequence: CDR1 SGHNT, CDR2 YENEEA. This CDR3 is 14 amino acids long.